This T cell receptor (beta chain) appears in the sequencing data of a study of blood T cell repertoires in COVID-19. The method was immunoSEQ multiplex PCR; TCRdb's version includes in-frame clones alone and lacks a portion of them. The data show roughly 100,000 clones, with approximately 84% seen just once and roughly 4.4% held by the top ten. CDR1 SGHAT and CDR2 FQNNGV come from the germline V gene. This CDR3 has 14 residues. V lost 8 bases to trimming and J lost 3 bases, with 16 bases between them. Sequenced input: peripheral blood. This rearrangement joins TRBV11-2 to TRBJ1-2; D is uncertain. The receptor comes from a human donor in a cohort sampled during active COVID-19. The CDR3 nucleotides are TGTGCCAGCCCCACGGGGAACCTGGACTATGGCTACACCTTC. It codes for CASPTGNLDYGYTF.